This T cell receptor (beta chain) was sequenced during a study of cytomegalovirus exposure and HLA in healthy donors. Turning to the study itself: HLA-typed donors were the source of approximately 80 million unique TCRs, which an early data release held.

The ends were cut back, 4 bases at V and 1 base at J, with 10 bases in the middle. Germline V gives CDR1 GTSNPN, CDR2 SVGIG (reference sequence). There are 13 residues in the CDR3. This clone came up a few times. Antigen: not known. Use of 60 Vbeta and 13 Jbeta primers characterized the PCR. The protocol was immunoSEQ multiplex PCR, while the TCRdb copy is restricted to in-frame clones and leaves out a portion. The repertoire includes about 52,000 clones, roughly 53% of them detected once, and approximately 12% sits in the top ten. Study results and caveats: Follow-up analysis later connected one missense variant in DCLRE1C with trimming of TCR beta V- and J-genes.

Sequencing used PBMCs. This TCR derives from a human donor in good health. The chain couples TRBV30 to TRBJ1-1, with D tentatively TRBD1 (6 bases). The CDR3 loop reads CAWKGVPNTEAFF. CDR3 sequence (DNA): TGTGCCTGGAAGGGGGTGCCGAACACTGAAGCTTTCTTT.